These 28 T cell receptor beta chains share one sample of origin, sequenced in a study of T cells in women clearing cervical HPV infection. Libraries were prepared by immunoSEQ multiplex PCR; TCRdb keeps only in-frame clonotypes and omits some of them. The clone table shows about 20,000 clones, with the ten largest holding about 6.3%. The sequenced sample was blood buffy coat. These receptor sequences come from a woman aged 18-70 years with a cervical HPV16 infection that either progressed to CIN3+ or cleared (not recorded which).

For this clone: The read finishes 3 residues shy of the CDR3 end, and the germline J gene is used to complete it. The chain carries TRBV5-6 and TRBJ2-2, with 7 bases lining up with TRBD1. Germline CDR1 SGHDT, CDR2 YYEEEE. The CDR3 contains 14 residues. J was trimmed by 5 bases and V by 5 bases; bases with no gene match: 6. The covered CDR3 bases are TGTGCCAGCAGTACTACAGGGGATACCGGGGAG. It encodes CASSTTGDTGE. The complete CDR3 sequence is CASSTTGDTGELFF.

With respect to this clone: Coverage ceases 3 residues before the CDR3 finishes, and the germline J gene fills in the end. This chain joins TRBV28 and TRBJ2-7; D unresolved. The germline CDR1 and CDR2 sequences are MDHEN and SYDVKM. CDR3 size: 14 residues. Trimming took off 2 bases at V and 2 bases at J, with 10 bases between the two ends. This chain's CDR3 is CASSLGVLAYEQYF. Incomplete CDR3 DNA: TGTGCCAGCAGTTTAGGTGTCTTAGCCTACGAG.

As to this clone: The CDR3 end lies 3 residues beyond the end of the read and is filled in from the germline J gene. The rearrangement links TRBV7-9 to TRBJ1-2, with 7 bases lining up with TRBD1. The CDR3 length is 15 residues. V was pared by 5 bases and J by 1 base, with 7 bases of the junction left unmatched. Germline CDR1 and CDR2: SEHNR and FQNEAQ (reference sequence). CDR3 residues: CASSRQGGFNYGYTF. The DNA read from the CDR3 is TGTGCCAGCAGCAGACAGGGAGGGTTTAACTATGGC.

For this clone: The read comes to an end 3 residues before the CDR3 does, leaving the germline J gene to fill in the end. The genes are TRBV19 and TRBJ1-5, with no clear D. V dropped 5 bases and J dropped 2 bases, with 16 bases sitting between them. Germline loops: CDR1 LNHDA, CDR2 SQIVND (reference sequence). This CDR3 is built from 16 residues. CDR3 region: CASSWLWAGGNQPQHF. The sequenced CDR3 bases are TGTGCCAGTAGTTGGTTATGGGCAGGAGGCAATCAGCCC.

Notes on this clone: The missing CDR3 end, 3 residues past where the read stops, is filled in from the germline J gene. The chain employs TRBV20-1 and TRBJ2-3; 9 nucleotides line up with TRBD2. Germline loops: CDR1 DFQATT, CDR2 SNEGSKA (reference sequence). The CDR3 sequence is 17 residues long. The CDR3 reads CSAPISFGTSREETQYF. The CDR3 DNA, read in part, is TGCAGTGCCCCAATATCCTTCGGGACTAGCAGAGAAGAGACG.

For this clone: With the read ending 3 residues before the CDR3 end, the germline J gene is used to fill in that end. V gene TRBV10-3 combines with J gene TRBJ1-6; D is uncertain. Looked up from germline, CDR1 is ENHRY and CDR2 is SYGVKD. With 6 bases removed from V and 4 bases from J, the gap between germline ends came to 10 bases. The CDR3 totals 14 residues. CDR3 sequence: CAIRFDTYNSPLHF. Incomplete CDR3 DNA: TGTGCCATCAGATTCGACACGTATAATTCACCC.

Of note for this clone: The read falls 3 residues short of the CDR3 end, and the missing part is taken from the germline J gene. The chain couples TRBV18 to TRBJ1-1, with a tentative D call TRBD1 (5 bases). Germline V CDR1 and CDR2: KGHSH, LQKENI. Trimming took off 1 base at V and 3 bases at J, with 9 bases between the two ends. The CDR3 loop spans 14 amino acids. The CDR3 DNA, read in part, is TGTGCCAGCTCACCACAGGGACTTGACACTGAA. This gives the protein CASSPQGLDTE. The whole CDR3 reads CASSPQGLDTEAFF. The entire variable domain, with the rest obtained from reference TRBV18 and TRBJ1-1, is as follows: NAGVMQNPRHLVRRRGQEARLRCSPMKGHSHVYWYRQLPEEGLKFMVYLQKENIIDESGMPKERFSAEFPKEGPSILRIQQVVRGDSAAYFCASSPQGLDTEAFFGQGTRLTVV.

A note on this clone: The read ends 3 residues before the CDR3 terminus; that terminus is restored from the germline J gene. The V call is TRBV18, the J call TRBJ1-5, with a tentative D call TRBD1 (5 bases). The germline gives CDR1 KGHSH, CDR2 LQKENI. The CDR3 is made up of 15 amino acids. Trimming removed 3 bases at V and 6 bases at J, with 15 bases between. The covered CDR3 bases are TGTGCCAGCTCACCGGGGGGAGGAATCAGTCAGCCC. Amino acids: CASSPGGGISQP. The whole CDR3 region reads CASSPGGGISQPQHF.

The CDR3 sequence: CASSTNRGFNYGQYF. The covered CDR3 bases are TGTGCCAGTAGTACGAACAGGGGATTCAACTATGGT. The chain recombines TRBV19 with TRBJ2-4; 7 bases are shared with TRBD1. Read data end 3 residues before the CDR3 end; the end is taken from the germline J gene. Germline V gene lookup returns CDR1 LNHDA and CDR2 SQIVND (reference sequence). CDR3 length: 15 amino acids.

For this clone: With the read ending 3 residues before the CDR3 end, the germline J gene is used to fill in that end. V gene TRBV10-3 combines with J gene TRBJ1-1; 7 bases line up with TRBD1. The ends lost 6 bases at V and 1 base at J; junction bases unmatched: 2. This CDR3 has 13 residues. The germline V gene has CDR1 ENHRY and CDR2 SYGVKD. The CDR3 spells CAISGDRNTEAFF. The CDR3 DNA, read in part, is TGTGCCATCAGCGGGGACAGGAACACTGAA.

Its frequency marks this clone as medium-sized. The junction differs from germline at one of its ends, possibly a read error. The sequenced fragment ends 3 residues before the CDR3 boundary, so the rest is inferred from the germline J gene. The V gene is TRBV4-2, the J gene TRBJ2-2; D call uncertain. Germline V gene sequence: CDR1 LGHNA, CDR2 YNFKEQ. This CDR3 is built from 13 residues. The sequenced part of the CDR3 DNA is TGCGCCAGCAGCCAAGTCTTCACCGGGGAG. It codes for CASSQVFTGE. The CDR3 as a whole reads CASSQVFTGELFF.

About this clone itself: The read finishes 3 residues shy of the CDR3 end, and the germline J gene is used to complete it. This sequence joins TRBV5-6 and TRBJ1-1; no clear D gene. This CDR3 is 14 amino acids long. Germline V CDR1 and CDR2: SGHDT, YYEEEE. CDR3 DNA (partial): TGTGCCAGCAGCTTTAGCGGGAGTGGGGAGACA. Its translation is CASSFSGSGET. The whole CDR3 sequence is CASSFSGSGETAFF.

Concerning this clone: Germline and junction disagree at one end, which may indicate a read error. This CDR3 is also generated by other DNA sequences in the sample. The CDR3: CASSPPGQDFYSGNTIYF. The DNA read from the CDR3 is TGTGCCAGCTCACCACCGGGACAGGACTTCTACTCTGGAAACACA. This chain connects TRBV18 to TRBJ1-3, with 8 positions matching TRBD1. The read terminates 3 residues before the CDR3 end, so the remaining end is supplied by the germline J gene. CDR3 length equals 18 residues. Germline CDR1 is KGHSH and CDR2 is LQKENI.

A word on this clone: The read stops 3 residues short of the end of the CDR3; the missing end is completed from the germline J gene. V and J are TRBV7-8 and TRBJ1-4; tentative D call: TRBD1 (5 bases). Germline V gives CDR1 SGHVS, CDR2 FQNEAQ. This CDR3 region has 14 residues. The part of the CDR3 DNA that was read is TGTGCCAGCAGCTCCGCGAGGGGTAATTCACCA. Encoded protein: CASSSARGNSP. The full CDR3 reads CASSSARGNSPLFF.

Concerning this clone itself: The read stops 3 residues short of the end of the CDR3; the missing end is completed from the germline J gene. V gene TRBV13 combines with J gene TRBJ2-7; 7 bases are shared with TRBD2. Trimming took 2 bases from V and 6 from J; bases not matched to a gene: 1. This CDR3 is 12 amino acids long. Germline V gene data show CDR1 as PRHDT and CDR2 as FYEKMQ (reference sequence). The sequenced part of the CDR3 DNA is TGTGCCAGCAGCTTACCGGGGGGCGAG. Encoded protein: CASSLPGGE. The whole CDR3 protein reads CASSLPGGEQYF.

About this clone itself: A junction boundary mismatches the germline segment, possibly from a read error. CDR3 DNA (partial): TGCGCCAGCAGCCAAGGGCTAGCGGGAGGGCTGAAAAACATT. It specifies CASSQGLAGGLKNI. The full-length CDR3 reads as CASSQGLAGGLKNIQYF. The V gene is TRBV4-2, the J gene TRBJ2-4, with 12 bases matching TRBD2. The read terminates 3 residues before the CDR3 end, so the remaining end is supplied by the germline J gene. CDR1 and CDR2 (germline): LGHNA, YNFKEQ. The CDR3 extends over 17 amino acids.

About this clone: Read sequence stops 3 residues before the CDR3 end, and the germline J gene provides the missing end. V and J are TRBV20-1 and TRBJ2-2, with 8 bases aligning to TRBD1. CDR3 length: 15 residues. From germline, CDR1 is DFQATT and CDR2 SNEGSKA (reference sequence). Trimming at V came to 3 bases and at J to 4 bases, leaving 7 bases not matched to a gene. The sequenced CDR3 bases are TGCAGTGCTAGGCCCGGGACAGGACCCACCGGGGAG. It specifies CSARPGTGPTGE. The full CDR3 protein reads CSARPGTGPTGELFF.

A word on this clone: The CDR3 end lies 3 residues beyond the end of the read and is filled in from the germline J gene. The J gene is TRBJ2-3, the V gene TRBV29-1; 8 bases map to TRBD2. Looked up from germline, CDR1 is SQVTM and CDR2 is ANQGSEA. J was trimmed by 3 bases and V by 5 bases; bases with no gene match: 1. The CDR3 runs 12 residues. The covered CDR3 bases are TGCAGCGTTCGGGAGGGGACAGATACG. Translated: CSVREGTDT. The full CDR3 is CSVREGTDTQYF.

In the case of this clone: The read terminates 3 residues before the CDR3 end, so the remaining end is supplied by the germline J gene. The chain links TRBV29-1 to TRBJ1-2; D unresolved. Germline V gene lookup returns CDR1 SQVTM and CDR2 ANQGSEA. The CDR3 spans 13 residues. CDR3 bases read: TGCAGCGTTGAAGGCGGGAGTGTGGATACC. As protein: CSVEGGSVDT. The CDR3 in full is CSVEGGSVDTYTF. Together with reference TRBV29-1 and TRBJ1-2, the CDR3 gives the full variable domain: SAVISQKPSRDICQRGTSLTIQCQVDSQVTMMFWYRQQPGQSLTLIATANQGSEATYESGFVIDKFPISRPNLTFSTLTVSNMSPEDSSIYLCSVEGGSVDTYTFGSGTRLTVV.

In the case of this clone: Read sequence stops 3 residues before the CDR3 end, and the germline J gene provides the missing end. V is TRBV7-8 and J is TRBJ2-3; D not certain. The ends were cut back, 1 base at V and 0 bases at J, with 8 bases in the middle. Looked up from germline, CDR1 is SGHVS and CDR2 is FQNEAQ. CDR3 length: 15 residues. The CDR3 sequence is CASSLDLRSTDTQYF. The sequenced CDR3 bases are TGTGCCAGCAGCTTAGATCTGAGGAGCACAGATACG.

Note on this clone: The CDR3 goes on 3 residues after the read ends, and that part is filled in from the germline J gene. This chain uses TRBV10-1 with TRBJ2-4; D call uncertain. Germline V gene data show CDR1 as WNHNN and CDR2 as SYGVQD (reference sequence). Trimming took 7 bases from V and 0 from J, leaving 25 bases between them. This CDR3 comprises 19 residues. The CDR3 region is CASTRLKFPHLLAKNIQYF. CDR3 DNA (partial): TGCGCCAGCACAAGGTTAAAGTTTCCGCACCTTCTAGCCAAAAACATT.

A remark on this clone: From the germline J gene comes the end of the CDR3, since the read stops 3 residues before it. The chain combines TRBV7-8 with TRBJ2-3, with TRBD2 matching 9 bases. From germline, CDR1 is SGHVS and CDR2 FQNEAQ. The CDR3 covers 16 residues. The V gene end was trimmed by 10 bases and the J gene end by 5 bases; junction bases not matched to a gene: 16. CDR3 DNA, as far as it was read: TGTGCCACCAGACTCGCCGGCGGGAGGGCGGGAGATACG. Translation gives CATRLAGGRAGDT. The CDR3 as a whole reads CATRLAGGRAGDTQYF.

On this clone itself: The read finishes 3 residues shy of the CDR3 end, and the germline J gene is used to complete it. The rearrangement joins TRBV18 to TRBJ1-6; D is unclear. CDR1 KGHSH and CDR2 LQKENI come from the germline V gene. Trimming took 2 bases from V and 10 from J, leaving 12 bases between them. This CDR3 has 14 amino acids. The CDR3 here is CASSPKEGASPLHF. The sequenced part of the CDR3 DNA is TGTGCCAGCTCACCAAAGGAAGGAGCGTCACCC.

A remark on this clone: The CDR3 goes on 3 residues after the read ends, and that part is filled in from the germline J gene. J is TRBJ2-4 and V is TRBV19; TRBD1 might be the D (7 bases). This CDR3 spans 15 amino acids. In germline, CDR1 is LNHDA, CDR2 SQIVND (reference sequence). The CDR3 loop is CASSPQGFEDYGQYF. The part of the CDR3 DNA that was read is TGTGCCAGTAGTCCACAGGGGTTTGAGGACTATGGT.

A word on this clone: A read error may account for a junction end that differs from germline. The read comes to an end 3 residues before the CDR3 does, leaving the germline J gene to fill in the end. This rearrangement joins TRBV2 to TRBJ2-7; 8 bases are shared with TRBD1. CDR3 length: 13 residues. Germline V CDR1 and CDR2: SNHLY, FYNNEI. The sequenced part of the CDR3 DNA is TGTGCTAGCAGGGGACGGGACAGGTACGAG. It yields the protein CASRGRDRYE. In full, the CDR3 reads CASRGRDRYEQYF. Based on the CDR3 plus reference TRBV2 and TRBJ2-7, the full variable domain is EPEVTQTPSHQVTQMGQEVILRCVPISNHLYFYWYRQILGQKVEFLVSFYNNEISEKSEIFDDQFSVERPDGSNFTLKIRSTKLEDSAMYFCASRGRDRYEQYFGPGTRLTVT.

Frequency places this clone as medium-sized. The read ends 3 residues shy of where the CDR3 ends; the end is completed using the germline J gene. The chain links TRBV20-1 to TRBJ1-5, with 8 bases identical to TRBD1. V lost 0 bases, J lost 5 bases, and 9 bases stayed unmatched. Looked up from germline, CDR1 is DFQATT and CDR2 is SNEGSKA (reference sequence). This CDR3 comprises 16 residues. The CDR3: CSAREIGTGEHQPQHF. The covered CDR3 bases are TGCAGTGCTAGAGAGATAGGGACAGGCGAGCATCAGCCC.

Turning to this clone: The read falls 3 residues short of the CDR3 end, and the missing part is taken from the germline J gene. The genes are TRBV28 and TRBJ1-4; TRBD1 might be the D (5 bases). Germline CDR1 and CDR2: MDHEN and SYDVKM. With 6 bases removed from V and 2 bases from J, the gap between germline ends came to 10 bases. The CDR3 contains 14 residues. The part of the CDR3 DNA that was read is TGTGCCAGCAGCTGGGGCAGCACTAATGAAAAA. This encodes CASSWGSTNEK. The CDR3 in its entirety is CASSWGSTNEKLFF.

Turning to this clone: The CDR3 goes on 3 residues after the read ends, and that part is filled in from the germline J gene. V gene TRBV6-2 or TRBV6-3 combines with J gene TRBJ1-1; D unresolved. The ends were cut back, 0 bases at V and 7 bases at J, with 9 bases in the middle. The germline V gene encodes CDR1 MNHEY and CDR2 SVGEGT. CDR3 length: 13 residues. CDR3 in amino acids: CASSYSTRLEAFF. The part of the CDR3 DNA that was read is TGTGCCAGCAGTTACTCGACCAGGCTTGAA.